The clone carrying this T cell receptor beta chain was observed once. Its specificity is not known. These data belong to a study of CD8+ T cells in alopecia areata. Overall study context: Twice daily, treated patients received 5 to 10 mg of oral tofacitinib.

With 7 bases clipped from V and 6 bases from J, the junction kept 12 bases outside the gene matches. The CDR3 has 14 amino acids. The germline V gene has CDR1 SGHTA and CDR2 FQGNSA. Collection of lesional scalp punch biopsies and peripheral blood was performed in alopecia areata patients. cDNA reverse transcribed from extracted RNA served as the sequencing template. The table came from immunoSEQ multiplex PCR; TCRdb's copy has only in-frame clones and leaves some out. The sample yields 120,000 or so clones, 30% to 40% seen once. Study observations and caveats: Sequencing of scalp samples also includes resident alphabeta T cells from normal skin.

V is TRBV7-2 and J is TRBJ2-7; TRBD2 matches at 7 bases. Sequencing was done on a sample of CD4+ T cells sorted from blood. This TCR was sampled from a human donor with alopecia areata. The CDR3 nucleotides are TGTGCCAGCAACCACCCCGGGGAGGGAGGCGAGCAGTACTTC. Protein sequence: CASNHPGEGGEQYF. Full variable domain (missing parts from reference TRBV7-2 and TRBJ2-7): GAGVSQSPSNKVTEKGKDVELRCDPISGHTALYWYRQSLGQGLEFLIYFQGNSAPDKSGLPSDRFSAERTGGSVSTLTIQRTQQEDSAVYLCASNHPGEGGEQYFGPGTRLTVT.